This T cell receptor beta chain was sequenced during a study of T cell changes during pregnancy in multiple sclerosis. The CDR3 is 15 residues long. CDR1 and CDR2 from the germline V gene are SGDLS and YYNGEE. Losses at the gene ends were 2 bases for V and 3 bases for J; bases not matched to a gene: 7. Assay used: immunoSEQ multiplex PCR; TCRdb lists only in-frame clones, some missing. The profile shows some 39,000 clones, over 75% of them singletons. The clonotype originates from a female donor with multiple sclerosis, enrolled in a pregnancy study. Sequenced here: CD8+ T cells from peripheral blood mononuclear cells, sampled in the first trimester of pregnancy. The V gene is TRBV9, the J gene TRBJ2-5; 7 bases are shared with TRBD1. The CDR3 nucleotides read TGTGCCAGCAGCGTGGCCGGGACAGCGGAAGAGACCCAGTACTTC. Its translation is CASSVAGTAEETQYF.